Listed here are 15 T cell receptor beta chains from one sample, sequenced in a study of cytomegalovirus exposure and HLA in healthy donors. The PCR was carried out with 60 Vbeta primers and 13 Jbeta primers. Generated by immunoSEQ multiplex PCR, the TCRdb table keeps only in-frame clones and is missing some. In the table there are 100,000 to 150,000 clones, about 8.5% of which are singletons. The specimen sequenced was PBMCs. The source is a man aged 35-49 years in good health and CMV-seronegative.

This clone was counted only a few times. The chain recombines TRBV10-1 with TRBJ2-7, with TRBD2 identical over 14 bases. The CDR3 has 15 amino acids. Germline CDR1 reads WNHNN; CDR2 reads SYGVQD (reference sequence). V trimming: 4 bases; J trimming: 3 bases; junction bases outside the gene matches: 2. The CDR3 nucleotides read TGCGCCAGCAGTGTGGGACTAGCGGGGGACTACGAGCAGTACTTC. It codes for CASSVGLAGDYEQYF.

The chain employs TRBV30 and TRBJ2-7; D is undetermined. This CDR3 is built from 11 residues. V gave up 3 bases and J gave up 2 bases, with 5 bases separating them. The germline gives CDR1 GTSNPN, CDR2 SVGIG (reference sequence). The CDR3: CAWRAAYEQYF. The DNA of the CDR3 is TGTGCCTGGAGGGCCGCCTACGAGCAGTACTTC.

The chain uses TRBV5-6 and TRBJ1-4, with D possibly matching TRBD1 (5 bases). This CDR3 is built from 15 residues. Per germline, CDR1 SGHDT and CDR2 YYEEEE. V was pared by 0 bases and J by 7 bases, with 13 bases between. The CDR3 DNA reads as TGTGCCAGCAGCTTGGGGGAACACAGGATTGAAAAACTGTTTTTT. It is translated as CASSLGEHRIEKLFF.

Worth noting for this clone: Other DNA sequences from this sample encode an identical CDR3 as well. The genes are TRBV10-3 and TRBJ1-2, with D unclear. The V gene lost 6 bases and the J gene lost 10 bases, with 21 bases spanning the gap. The germline V gene encodes CDR1 ENHRY and CDR2 SYGVKD. This CDR3 region has 14 residues. CDR3 residues: CAIRSQLAGSVYTF. The CDR3 DNA follows: TGTGCCATCAGGAGTCAACTGGCAGGCAGTGTCTACACCTTC.

The gene calls are TRBV5-1 and TRBJ2-3, with D perhaps matching TRBD2 (6 bases). The CDR3 extends over 15 amino acids. V was pared by 5 bases and J by 3 bases, with 16 bases between. Germline-derived CDR1 and CDR2 are SGHRS and YFSETQ. CDR3 bases: TGCGCCAGCAGACCTCTTGCGGGGCGGACAGATACGCAGTATTTT. Protein sequence: CASRPLAGRTDTQYF.

The chain has TRBV19 and TRBJ2-2, with TRBD1 matching over 8 bases. The ends lost 3 bases at V and 6 bases at J; junction bases unmatched: 3. This CDR3 has 14 residues. The germline CDR1 and CDR2 sequences are LNHDA and SQIVND (reference sequence). This chain's CDR3 is CASSIQGAAGELFF. CDR3 in DNA: TGTGCCAGTAGTATCCAGGGGGCGGCCGGGGAGCTGTTTTTT.

This clone was counted a few times. V is TRBV19 and J is TRBJ1-1; 7 nucleotides align to TRBD1. Germline trimming cut 7 bases from V and 7 bases from J; bases unmatched to any gene: 6. CDR1 is LNHDA and CDR2 is SQIVND in the germline V gene (reference sequence). CDR3 size: 12 residues. Here the CDR3 DNA reads TGTGCCAGTACCCAGGGGGTCCTTGAAGCTTTCTTT. Its protein product is CASTQGVLEAFF. Full variable domain (remainder filled in from reference TRBV19 and TRBJ1-1): DGGITQSPKYLFRKEGQNVTLSCEQNLNHDAMYWYRQDPGQGLRLIYYSQIVNDFQKGDIAEGYSVSREKKESFPLTVTSAQKNPTAFYLCASTQGVLEAFFGQGTRLTVV.

Only a few counts were recorded for this clone. V is TRBV4-3 and J is TRBJ1-2; 7 bases align to TRBD1. Germline CDR1 reads LGHNA; CDR2 reads YSLEER. This CDR3 is 15 amino acids long. V shed 0 bases, J shed 8 bases, and the junction held 9 bases outside the gene matches. The CDR3 reads CASSQDQDRIQGYTF. CDR3 coding DNA: TGCGCCAGCAGCCAAGATCAGGACAGGATTCAAGGCTACACCTTC.

The chain couples TRBV10-2 to TRBJ1-1; D gene ambiguous. In germline, CDR1 is WSHSY, CDR2 SAAADI. CDR3 length: 15 residues. Deletions cut 2 bases from V and 13 bases from J, with 23 bases between. CDR3 nucleotides: TGCGCCAGCAGTGAGAGGTCGGCAGGTCGCGAACCAGTTTTCTTT. Translating gives CASSERSAGREPVFF.

CDR3 in amino acids: CASSQTLPGTGELYGYTF. Here the CDR3 DNA reads TGCGCCAGCAGCCAAACCCTCCCCGGGACAGGAGAGCTCTATGGCTACACCTTC. J is TRBJ1-2 and V is TRBV4-3, with 8 bases identical to TRBD1. Trimming cost V 2 bases and J 4 bases; bases outside gene matches: 15. Per the germline V gene, CDR1 is LGHNA and CDR2 is YSLEER. This CDR3 is built from 18 residues.

The chain carries TRBV7-9 and TRBJ1-5; a weak D match, TRBD1 (5 bases). With 8 bases removed from V and 3 bases from J, the gap between germline ends came to 8 bases. This CDR3 region has 12 residues. Germline CDR1 SEHNR, CDR2 FQNEAQ (reference sequence). CDR3 residues: CASGGLNQPQHF. The CDR3 DNA is TGTGCCAGCGGGGGACTCAATCAGCCCCAGCATTTT.

This clone was observed a few times. V gene TRBV2 combines with J gene TRBJ1-5, with a possible D match to TRBD1 (5 bases). V lost 5 bases to trimming and J lost 1 base, with 15 bases between them. CDR1 is SNHLY and CDR2 is FYNNEI in the germline V gene. The CDR3 has 16 amino acids. CDR3 region: CASSHREGLSNQPQHF. The CDR3 region has the DNA TGTGCCAGCAGTCACCGGGAGGGGCTGAGCAATCAGCCCCAGCATTTT.

Only a few counts were recorded for this clone. The gene calls are TRBV4-3 and TRBJ2-7; the D gene is possibly TRBD2 (7 bases). Trimming cost V 0 bases and J 0 bases, with 12 bases left between them. This CDR3 comprises 16 residues. Germline-derived CDR1 and CDR2 are LGHNA and YSLEER. CDR3 bases: TGCGCCAGCAGCCAAGAACTGGCGGGGGCCTCCTACGAGCAGTACTTC. This gives the protein CASSQELAGASYEQYF.

This chain connects TRBV6-5 to TRBJ1-2; D is ambiguous. The V end was cut by 0 bases, the J end by 7 bases, with 6 bases between. Germline V gene sequence: CDR1 MNHEY, CDR2 SVGAGI. There are 12 residues in the CDR3. Here the CDR3 reads CASSYSSGGYTF. In DNA, the CDR3 is TGTGCCAGCAGTTACTCTAGTGGTGGCTACACCTTC.

The chain combines TRBV6-5 with TRBJ2-5; the match to TRBD2 covers 7 bases. Trimming removed 2 bases from V and 4 bases from J; junction bases left unmatched: 4. The CDR3 has 14 amino acids. In germline, CDR1 is MNHEY, CDR2 SVGAGI. Here the CDR3 DNA reads TGTGCCAGCAGTTACGGGGGGGTGGGAGAGACCCAGTACTTC. Translated, it gives CASSYGGVGETQYF.